This T cell receptor (beta chain) originates from a study of PD-L1 blockade in urothelial cancer. Study details: It was around 2014 that patients started atezolizumab at 1,200 mg intravenously every 3 weeks. A median tumor sample held 1,402 T cells and 1,086 unique TCRs. Findings of the study overall: Tumor-infiltrating T lymphocytes were more abundant in patients with durable benefit. Blood clones associated with the tumor expanded more at 3 weeks in durable-benefit patients.

Germline V gene lookup returns CDR1 SQVTM and CDR2 ANQGSEA. Deletions cut 5 bases from V and 4 bases from J, with 17 bases between. The CDR3 is 14 residues long. The repertoire was sequenced with immunoSEQ multiplex PCR; TCRdb's copy has only in-frame clones and lacks some. The data show about 310 clones, roughly 30% seen once. This clone showed up just a few times. Antigen unknown. The source is a man in his sixties or seventies with urothelial cancer. The source material was tumor tissue, sampled before atezolizumab (anti-PD-L1) treatment. The gene calls are TRBV29-1 and TRBJ1-1, with D possibly being TRBD1 (6 bases). The CDR3 sequence: CSVRRTGGATEAFF. The CDR3 nucleotides read TGCAGCGTTAGACGGACCGGGGGGGCCACTGAAGCTTTCTTT.